The TCR beta chain under discussion was sequenced for a study of T cells in Graves' hyperthyroidism and ophthalmopathy. General study results and limits: Peripheral blood also featured most of the thyroid clonotypes expanded above 0.001.

The V segment lost 4 bases and the J segment 3 bases; nucleotides outside the gene matches: 7. This CDR3 has 15 residues. The V gene's germline CDR1 is SGHTS and CDR2 YDEGEE. It was considered stable Graves' hyperthyroidism when ophthalmopathy did not progress within 18 months. Exclusion of patients followed from uncontrolled infection, other autoimmune disease, pregnancy or lactation. Amplification targeted TCR beta CDR3 regions from RNA transcripts. In the first-round RT-PCR of the TCR CDR3, the HTBI primer set was used. TCRdb fed the multiplex PCR reads into MiXCR, producing one record per CDR3 protein. Among under 350,000 distinct CDR3 sequences listed, around 23% were seen once. In regard to this clonotype: Its cognate antigen is unknown.

This TCR came from a woman aged 45-59 years with Graves' hyperthyroidism. This sequence joins TRBV5-8 and TRBJ2-1, with 7 bases matching TRBD1. The specimen sequenced was blood. This chain's CDR3 is CASSRSGTVYNEQFF. The CDR3 DNA sequence: TGTGCCAGCAGCCGATCCGGGACAGTCTACAATGAGCAGTTCTTC.